This TCR beta chain is drawn from a study of cytomegalovirus exposure and HLA in healthy donors. The CDR3 extends over 17 amino acids. Germline V gives CDR1 LNHDA, CDR2 SQIVND (reference sequence). On this clone itself: Its antigen is not identified.

Whole-study results and caveats: Reports described diagnosis of cytomegalovirus status by the classifier as highly specific and sensitive. The study recorded around 160 TCR beta chains that were cytomegalovirus-associated.

Primers: 60 Vbeta forward and 13 Jbeta reverse. This table comes from immunoSEQ multiplex PCR, and its TCRdb copy is limited to in-frame clones, with some not included. The profile shows about 160,000 clones, 80% of them singletons. The sample was PBMCs. The gene calls are TRBV19 and TRBJ2-5; D might be TRBD1 (6 bases). The last part of the DNA fits TRBJ2-7 better; the J call may be wrong. The TCR was taken from a woman in her 50s in good health and CMV-seropositive. The CDR3 is CASSKNVGQPSSYEQYF. The DNA for the CDR3 is TGTGCCAGTAGTAAAAACGTTGGACAGCCCAGCTCCTACGAGCAGTACTTC.